Listed here are 30 T cell receptor beta chains from one sample, sequenced in a study of blood T cell repertoires in COVID-19. Produced via immunoSEQ multiplex PCR; TCRdb's table is partial and in-frame only. The sample includes fewer than 130,000 clones, around 90% seen only once; the top ten take around 3%. The specimen sequenced was peripheral blood. The origin of the receptors is a woman between 45 and 65 years old with acute or convalescent COVID-19.

The chain links TRBV3-1 (or the pseudogene TRBV3-2) to TRBJ1-6; 7 nucleotides align to TRBD1. After removal of 5 bases from V and 7 bases from J, the junction contained 11 bases not matched to a gene. The CDR3 sequence is 16 residues long. The V gene's germline CDR1 is LGHDT and CDR2 YNNKEL (reference sequence). In DNA, the CDR3 is TGTGCCAGCAGCTCCGACAGGGTGACGAGGAATTCACCCCTCCACTTT. Protein product: CASSSDRVTRNSPLHF.

The V gene is TRBV2, the J gene TRBJ2-4, with 8 bases aligning to TRBD1. In germline, CDR1 is SNHLY, CDR2 FYNNEI. With 5 bases clipped from V and 0 bases from J, the junction kept 6 bases outside the gene matches. The CDR3 sequence is 16 residues long. CDR3 in amino acids: CASSPYRGVAKNIQYF. In DNA, the CDR3 is TGTGCCAGCAGTCCTTACAGGGGGGTAGCCAAAAACATTCAGTACTTC.

The chain links TRBV14 to TRBJ2-5; D is perhaps TRBD1 (5 bases). This CDR3 contains 17 residues. Germline assignment: CDR1 SGHDN and CDR2 FVKESK. Trimming removed 3 bases at V and 2 bases at J, with 19 bases between. CDR3 nucleotides: TGTGCCAGCAGCCAGGGCTGGGGCACGCCTCAGCAAGAGACCCAGTACTTC. It codes for CASSQGWGTPQQETQYF.

The chain uses TRBV7-9 and TRBJ2-3, with TRBD2 identical over 11 bases. The CDR3 covers 15 residues. J gave up 3 bases and V 1 base, and 0 bases lay outside the gene matches. Per germline, CDR1 SEHNR and CDR2 FQNEAQ (reference sequence). The CDR3 DNA reads as TGTGCCAGCAGCTTAGTAGCGGGAGGGACAGATACGCAGTATTTT. It specifies CASSLVAGGTDTQYF.

The gene calls are TRBV7-9 and TRBJ1-4; 8 bases are a match to TRBD1. The CDR3 has 14 residues. The V gene end was trimmed by 5 bases and the J gene end by 7 bases; junction bases not matched to a gene: 6. The V gene's germline CDR1 is SEHNR and CDR2 FQNEAQ (reference sequence). In DNA form, the CDR3 reads TGTGCCAGCAGCATGACAGGGGCTGGTGAAAAACTGTTTTTT. It translates to CASSMTGAGEKLFF.

The CDR3 sequence: CASSGTSGRRGDTQYF. The CDR3 DNA follows: TGTGCCAGCAGCGGTACTAGCGGGAGGAGAGGAGATACGCAGTATTTT. The chain employs TRBV5-4 and TRBJ2-3; the match to TRBD2 covers 12 bases. Germline CDR1 SGHNT, CDR2 YYREEE (reference sequence). The J segment lost 5 bases and the V segment lost 4 bases, leaving 8 bases of the junction unmatched. The CDR3 contains 16 residues.

This clone was recorded only once. Other DNA sequences in the same sample also yield this CDR3. The J gene is TRBJ1-3, the V gene TRBV5-1, with D perhaps matching TRBD1 (5 bases). The germline gives CDR1 SGHRS, CDR2 YFSETQ. The CDR3 runs 14 residues. V was trimmed by 3 bases and J by 1 base, leaving 8 bases between them. In DNA form, the CDR3 reads TGCGCCAGCAGCTCGGGGGGGTCTGGAAACACCATATATTTT. Translation gives CASSSGGSGNTIYF.

The rearrangement links TRBV7-2 to TRBJ1-2, with D unclear. The length of the CDR3 is 12 residues. Germline V CDR1 and CDR2: SGHTA, FQGNSA. The V gene lost 2 bases and the J gene lost 2 bases, with 3 bases spanning the gap. The CDR3 here is CASSLSNYGYTF. The CDR3 nucleotides are TGTGCCAGCAGCTTATCGAACTATGGCTACACCTTC.

In nucleotides, the CDR3 is TGTGCCATCAGTGGGGCGGGACAGATCAGTACTGAAGCTTTCTTT. This gives the protein CAISGAGQISTEAFF. V gene TRBV10-3 combines with J gene TRBJ1-1; TRBD1 agrees at 7 bases. With 4 bases clipped from V and 5 bases from J, the junction kept 10 bases outside the gene matches. This CDR3 has 15 amino acids. Germline CDR1 ENHRY, CDR2 SYGVKD.

The chain is built from TRBV5-1 and TRBJ2-5, with D tentatively TRBD1 (6 bases). Germline CDR1 SGHRS, CDR2 YFSETQ. V lost 2 bases and J 1 base, leaving 12 bases between the germline ends. The CDR3 sequence is 15 residues long. The CDR3 reads CASSFKGGTQETQYF. CDR3 sequence (DNA): TGCGCCAGCAGCTTTAAAGGGGGTACCCAAGAGACCCAGTACTTC.

In DNA, the CDR3 is TGCGCCAGCAGCGGAGGCCCGAGGCACAGTGAGCAGTTCTTC. This codes for CASSGGPRHSEQFF. The chain links TRBV5-1 to TRBJ2-1; possible D gene TRBD2, 5 bases. Germline assignment: CDR1 SGHRS and CDR2 YFSETQ. V shed 4 bases and J shed 9 bases, with 17 bases lying between them. The CDR3 sequence is 14 residues long.

The V gene is TRBV29-1, the J gene TRBJ2-2, with TRBD2 matching 8 bases. The germline V gene encodes CDR1 SQVTM and CDR2 ANQGSEA. This CDR3 is 14 amino acids long. V shed 7 bases and J 5 bases; nucleotides not matched to a gene: 9. The CDR3 DNA is TGCAGCGGGCTGAGCGGGAGTGGGACCGGGGAGCTGTTTTTT. Amino acids: CSGLSGSGTGELFF.

The gene calls are TRBV24-1 and TRBJ2-7; D is unclear. The length of the CDR3 is 14 residues. The germline V gene encodes CDR1 KGHDR and CDR2 SFDVKD. V was pared by 3 bases and J by 2 bases, with 10 bases between. CDR3 nucleotides: TGTGCCACCAGTGATGGGCTTCCCCCCTACGAGCAGTACTTC. Protein sequence: CATSDGLPPYEQYF.

The chain couples TRBV2 to TRBJ2-7, with TRBD1 matching 7 bases. CDR1 is SNHLY, CDR2 FYNNEI, per germline. The CDR3 sequence is 16 residues long. V lost 5 bases to trimming and J lost 2 bases; unmatched junction nucleotides: 12. CDR3 loop: CASSFPLGDRTYEQYF. The CDR3 DNA reads as TGTGCCAGCAGTTTCCCGTTGGGGGACAGAACCTACGAGCAGTACTTC. The full variable domain, completed using reference TRBV2 and TRBJ2-7, is EPEVTQTPSHQVTQMGQEVILRCVPISNHLYFYWYRQILGQKVEFLVSFYNNEISEKSEIFDDQFSVERPDGSNFTLKIRSTKLEDSAMYFCASSFPLGDRTYEQYFGPGTRLTVT.

The rearrangement joins TRBV2 to TRBJ2-2; TRBD2 matches 8 bases. V dropped 7 bases and J dropped 1; count of bases not matched to a gene: 5. Germline-derived CDR1 and CDR2 are SNHLY and FYNNEI. The CDR3 has 15 amino acids. CDR3 DNA: TGTGCCAGCACCGGACTAGCTTTGAACACCGGGGAGCTGTTTTTT. Translation gives CASTGLALNTGELFF.

J is TRBJ1-1 and V is TRBV29-1; D is undetermined. The CDR3 sequence is 11 residues long. Between the trimmed V and J ends, which lost 5 bases and 0 bases, there was a span of 4 bases. Per the germline V gene, CDR1 is SQVTM and CDR2 is ANQGSEA. DNA of the CDR3: TGCAGCGTTAGAGTGAACACTGAAGCTTTCTTT. Translating gives CSVRVNTEAFF. The variable domain in full, with the rest retrieved from reference TRBV29-1 and TRBJ1-1, is SAVISQKPSRDICQRGTSLTIQCQVDSQVTMMFWYRQQPGQSLTLIATANQGSEATYESGFVIDKFPISRPNLTFSTLTVSNMSPEDSSIYLCSVRVNTEAFFGQGTRLTVV.

The genes are TRBV7-9 and TRBJ2-4, with D perhaps matching TRBD1 (6 bases). Germline CDR1 is SEHNR and CDR2 is FQNEAQ (reference sequence). The CDR3 contains 14 residues. The V and J ends lost 0 bases and 7 bases respectively, with 10 bases between them. CDR3 region: CASSLAQGGNIQYF. DNA for the CDR3: TGTGCCAGCAGCTTAGCCCAAGGGGGTAACATTCAGTACTTC.

The J gene is TRBJ1-4, the V gene TRBV6-1; 11 bases agree with TRBD1. The germline gives CDR1 MNHNS, CDR2 SASEGT. The CDR3 is 15 amino acids. The V gene end was trimmed by 3 bases and the J gene end by 7 bases; junction bases not matched to a gene: 4. CDR3 residues: CASSEPGQGGEKLFF. The CDR3 nucleotides are TGTGCCAGCAGTGAGCCGGGACAGGGGGGTGAAAAACTGTTTTTT.

The chain links TRBV7-9 to TRBJ2-3; TRBD2 is a possible D gene (6 bases). CDR1 is SEHNR, CDR2 FQNEAQ, per germline (reference sequence). This CDR3 spans 16 amino acids. V lost 2 bases to trimming and J lost 2 bases, with 14 bases between them. Written as DNA, the CDR3 is TGTGCCAGCAGCTTAATAGTGGGGACTCTCACAGATACGCAGTATTTT. This codes for CASSLIVGTLTDTQYF.

The V and J genes are TRBV9 and TRBJ2-7; TRBD1 matches at 8 bases. The CDR3 contains 13 residues. The V and J ends lost 4 bases and 3 bases, in that order; junction bases with no gene match: 3. Germline assignment: CDR1 SGDLS and CDR2 YYNGEE. DNA for the CDR3: TGTGCCAGCAGCCCCGGGACAGGCTACGAGCAGTACTTC. Translating it yields CASSPGTGYEQYF. Supplemented by reference TRBV9 and TRBJ2-7, the full variable domain reads DSGVTQTPKHLITATGQRVTLRCSPRSGDLSVYWYQQSLDQGLQFLIQYYNGEERAKGNILERFSAQQFPDLHSELNLSSLELGDSALYFCASSPGTGYEQYFGPGTRLTVT.

The chain combines TRBV5-5 with TRBJ2-7, with 14 bases aligning to TRBD2. The germline gives CDR1 SGHKS, CDR2 YYEKEE (reference sequence). The CDR3 covers 17 residues. Trimming took 3 bases from V and 6 from J; bases not matched to a gene: 11. The CDR3 protein is CASSSRGTSGRLSEQYF. In DNA, the CDR3 is TGTGCCAGCAGCTCCCGAGGGACTAGCGGGAGACTAAGCGAGCAGTACTTC. Using reference TRBV5-5 and TRBJ2-7 for the parts outside the CDR3, the full variable domain is DAGVTQSPTHLIKTRGQQVTLRCSPISGHKSVSWYQQVLGQGPQFIFQYYEKEERGRGNFPDRFSARQFPNYSSELNVNALLLGDSALYLCASSSRGTSGRLSEQYFGPGTRLTVT.

The V call is TRBV19, the J call TRBJ2-2, with TRBD2 identical over 9 bases. The junction had 4 bases not matched to a gene; V was cut back by 5 bases and J by 0 bases. The CDR3 extends over 16 amino acids. Germline V gene lookup returns CDR1 LNHDA and CDR2 SQIVND (reference sequence). CDR3: CASSVTSGPNTGELFF. In DNA form, the CDR3 reads TGTGCCAGTAGTGTCACTAGCGGGCCGAACACCGGGGAGCTGTTTTTT.

This clone was detected a few times. Other nucleotide sequences in the sample specify the same CDR3. CDR3: CASSPTGNYGYTF. The CDR3 region has the DNA TGCGCCAGCAGCCCTACAGGGAACTATGGCTACACCTTC. The rearrangement joins TRBV5-1 to TRBJ1-2, with D possibly TRBD1 on 6 matching bases. The CDR3 spans 13 residues. The V gene lost 4 bases and the J gene lost 2 bases, with 9 bases spanning the gap. CDR1 and CDR2 (germline): SGHRS, YFSETQ.

The V call is TRBV3-1 (or the pseudogene TRBV3-2), the J call TRBJ2-5, with D maybe TRBD2 (5 bases). V lost 1 base and J lost 1, with 19 bases in between. The CDR3 is made up of 18 amino acids. Germline CDR1 is LGHDT and CDR2 is YNNKEL (reference sequence). DNA for the CDR3: TGTGCCAGCAGCCAAGCCTATACTATTAGCGTGCTCCAAGAGACCCAGTACTTC. This encodes CASSQAYTISVLQETQYF.

The chain joins TRBV7-2 to TRBJ1-2; D may be TRBD1 (5 bases). This CDR3 has 15 residues. Trimming shortened V by 1 base and J by 8 bases, and 17 bases separated the two germline ends. Per germline, CDR1 SGHTA and CDR2 FQGNSA. CDR3 bases: TGTGCCAGCAGCTTAGTGTCCGGGGGATTTGACGGCTACACCTTC. Protein product: CASSLVSGGFDGYTF.

This chain connects TRBV5-1 to TRBJ2-7; perhaps TRBD1 as D (5 bases). V was pared by 2 bases and J by 3 bases, with 9 bases between. CDR1 is SGHRS, CDR2 YFSETQ, per germline. This CDR3 region has 13 residues. The CDR3 DNA is TGCGCCAGCAGCTTAAGGGGATTCTACGAGCAGTACTTC. Encoded protein: CASSLRGFYEQYF.

The chain couples TRBV5-5 to TRBJ1-3; D gene unclear. The CDR3 covers 16 residues. V lost 1 base, J lost 0 bases, and 11 bases lay in between. Germline V gene data show CDR1 as SGHKS and CDR2 as YYEKEE (reference sequence). CDR3 amino acids: CASSLSSLSSGNTIYF. DNA for the CDR3: TGTGCCAGCAGCTTGTCTTCCTTGAGCTCTGGAAACACCATATATTTT.

This clone was counted a single time. The V gene is TRBV28, the J gene TRBJ2-7; 7 nucleotides match TRBD2. CDR3 length: 14 amino acids. Looked up from germline, CDR1 is MDHEN and CDR2 is SYDVKM. Trimming cost V 2 bases and J 1 base; bases outside gene matches: 2. The CDR3 bases are TGTGCCAGCAGTTTAGGGGGGGGGTCCTACGAGCAGTACTTC. Its translation is CASSLGGGSYEQYF. Full variable domain (rest looked up from reference TRBV28 and TRBJ2-7): DVKVTQSSRYLVKRTGEKVFLECVQDMDHENMFWYRQDPGLGLRLIYFSYDVKMKEKGDIPEGYSVSREKKERFSLILESASTNQTSMYLCASSLGGGSYEQYFGPGTRLTVT.

This chain joins TRBV24-1 and TRBJ2-1; TRBD2 agrees at 12 bases. Unmatched junction bases numbered 14, after V lost 5 bases and J lost 4 bases. CDR3 length: 19 residues. Germline CDR1 KGHDR, CDR2 SFDVKD. In nucleotides, the CDR3 is TGTGCCACCAGTGGCAACATCGGGACTAGCGGGTACCTATACAATGAGCAGTTCTTC. Encoded protein: CATSGNIGTSGYLYNEQFF.

J is TRBJ2-2 and V is TRBV24-1; 7 bases align to TRBD2. The V gene end was trimmed by 7 bases and the J gene end by 2 bases; junction bases not matched to a gene: 15. The length of the CDR3 is 18 residues. The V gene's germline CDR1 is KGHDR and CDR2 SFDVKD. In DNA, the CDR3 is TGTGCCACCAGACTTCCTCTTCGGGGGGAACCAAACACCGGGGAGCTGTTTTTT. Residues: CATRLPLRGEPNTGELFF.